Listed here are 4 T cell receptor beta chains from one sample, sequenced in a study of OX40 agonist ivuxolimab in advanced cancers. Profiling relied on immunoSEQ multiplex PCR, and the TCRdb table lists in-frame clones only, not all of them. This sample has tens of thousands of clones, with about 93% found just once. Source: CD4+ or CD8+ T cells sorted from blood, taken in a trial of the OX40 agonist ivuxolimab. These receptors came from an adult with an advanced solid tumor such as melanoma, head and neck, liver or kidney cancer.

This clone was counted a single time. Written as DNA, the CDR3 is TGCGCCAGCAGCTTGGAACTAGCGAGGAGGTACAATGAGCAGTTCTTC. It is translated as CASSLELARRYNEQFF. V usage is TRBV5-1 and J usage is TRBJ2-1, with 7 bases matching TRBD2. The V gene end was trimmed by 0 bases and the J gene end by 4 bases; junction bases not matched to a gene: 7. Germline V gene lookup returns CDR1 SGHRS and CDR2 YFSETQ. The CDR3 runs 16 residues.

The rearrangement joins TRBV11-3 to TRBJ2-1, with 7 bases aligning to TRBD1. Trimming removed 2 bases from V and 3 bases from J; junction bases left unmatched: 4. Germline V gene lookup returns CDR1 SGHNT and CDR2 YENEEA. The CDR3 is made up of 15 amino acids. CDR3 DNA: TGTGCCAGCAGCTTACCGGGACAGCACTACAATGAGCAGTTCTTC. Translation: CASSLPGQHYNEQFF.

Only one count was recorded for this clone. CDR3 residues: CASSQAPSGRAADTQYF. DNA for the CDR3: TGTGCCAGCAGCCAAGCCCCTAGCGGGAGGGCTGCAGATACGCAGTATTTT. The rearrangement links TRBV4-2 to TRBJ2-3, with 12 bases that match TRBD2. V trimming: 1 base; J trimming: 4 bases; junction bases outside the gene matches: 6. The CDR3 consists of 17 residues. Per the germline V gene, CDR1 is LGHNA and CDR2 is YNFKEQ.

CDR3 DNA: TGTGCCAGCACCCGGGAGCCCCGTACCGGGGAGCTGTTTTTT. It is translated as CASTREPRTGELFF. The V gene is TRBV27, the J gene TRBJ2-2; possibly TRBD2 for D (6 bases). CDR3 length: 14 amino acids. Germline V gene data show CDR1 as MNHEY and CDR2 as SMNVEV (reference sequence). Trimming cost V 7 bases and J 5 bases, with 14 bases left between them.